This entry concerns a single TCR beta chain. Its antigen is unknown. This entry comes from a study of T cell responses to AZD1222 COVID-19 vaccine. Overall study: Both about-4-week and about-12-week second-dose recipients were combined.

The repertoire was sequenced with immunoSEQ multiplex PCR; TCRdb's copy has only in-frame clones and lacks some. The sample has roughly 100,000 clones, around nine tenths seen once. The CDR3 covers 17 residues. V dropped 0 bases and J dropped 3 bases, with 17 bases sitting between them. The germline CDR1 and CDR2 sequences are LGHNA and YSLEER. Study-wide findings and caveats: Spike-specific TCRs gained breadth and depth after people received two AZD1222 doses.

The receptor was isolated from an adult in good health. The chain employs TRBV4-3 and TRBJ1-2; tentatively, D is TRBD1 (6 bases). This material consisted of peripheral blood, taken on day 0 of AZD1222 vaccination. The CDR3 sequence: CASSQDLMPGADYGYTF. CDR3 coding DNA: TGCGCCAGCAGCCAAGATCTGATGCCGGGGGCCGACTATGGCTACACCTTC.